One T cell receptor (beta chain) is described in this entry. No antigen is known for it. The entry originates in a study of cytomegalovirus exposure and HLA in healthy donors. CDR3 length: 16 residues. Germline loops: CDR1 SGDLS, CDR2 YYNGEE. V lost 3 bases, J lost 4 bases, and 16 bases lay in between. Study-wide points: Researchers catalogued 164 TCR beta chains as cytomegalovirus-associated. The finding came from a later analysis; first-cohort TCR clusters tended to co-occur in the approximately 120 validation repertoires.

Measured with immunoSEQ multiplex PCR; TCRdb has only the in-frame clones, and not every one. The table records some 260,000 clones, roughly 87% of them present only once. Sequencing input: PBMCs. This clonotype was sampled from a man aged 18 to 30 in good health and CMV-seropositive. The chain uses TRBV9 and TRBJ2-2, with D tentatively TRBD2 (6 bases). The CDR3 DNA sequence: TGTGCCAGCAGCGCCCCCGGGAGACGGGGCACCGGGGAGCTGTTTTTT. It yields the protein CASSAPGRRGTGELFF.